One sample yielded the 18 T cell receptor beta chains listed below, sequenced in a study of blood T cell repertoires in COVID-19. This table comes from immunoSEQ multiplex PCR, and its TCRdb copy is limited to in-frame clones, with some not included. The sample yields tens of thousands of clones, around two thirds seen once. Material: peripheral blood. The receptors were sampled from an older man with COVID-19, enrolled during active disease.

The J gene is TRBJ1-2, the V gene TRBV18; weak D call: TRBD1 (6 bases). Germline CDR1 KGHSH, CDR2 LQKENI. CDR3 size: 13 residues. The V end was cut by 1 base, the J end by 3 bases, with 6 bases between. Written as DNA, the CDR3 is TGTGCCAGCTCACCACAGGGGGACTATGGCTACACCTTC. This sequence encodes CASSPQGDYGYTF.

This clone was detected only a few times. The chain uses TRBV4-3 and TRBJ1-5; D is possibly TRBD1 (5 bases). This CDR3 contains 14 residues. Germline CDR1 reads LGHNA; CDR2 reads YSLEER. Trimming took off 1 base at V and 4 bases at J, with 8 bases between the two ends. CDR3 loop: CASSQGQTNQPQHF. In DNA form, the CDR3 reads TGCGCCAGCAGCCAAGGACAGACAAATCAGCCCCAGCATTTT.

CDR3 nucleotide sequence: TGTGCCTGGGGACATTTAGTTGGCGGAGATACGCAGTATTTT. The encoded protein is CAWGHLVGGDTQYF. The rearrangement links TRBV30 to TRBJ2-3, with D tentatively TRBD1 (5 bases). Germline values: CDR1 GTSNPN, CDR2 SVGIG (reference sequence). Trimming took 5 bases from V and 5 from J, leaving 17 bases between them. This CDR3 comprises 14 residues.

The chain employs TRBV30 and TRBJ1-1; D ambiguous. The V end was cut by 7 bases, the J end by 0 bases, with 12 bases between. The CDR3 totals 13 residues. Per germline, CDR1 GTSNPN and CDR2 SVGIG (reference sequence). CDR3 nucleotides: TGTGCCTCCTCGAGGGATATGAACACTGAAGCTTTCTTT. As protein: CASSRDMNTEAFF.

The V and J genes are TRBV27 and TRBJ1-5; 12 bases align to TRBD1. Trimming at V came to 10 bases and at J to 6 bases, leaving 4 bases not matched to a gene. The germline V gene encodes CDR1 MNHEY and CDR2 SMNVEV (reference sequence). The CDR3 sequence is 13 residues long. For the CDR3, the DNA is TGTGCCACCGGGACAGGGGGCTTTCAGCCCCAGCATTTT. Protein: CATGTGGFQPQHF.

The chain uses TRBV19 and TRBJ2-1; 10 bases align to TRBD2. Germline values: CDR1 LNHDA, CDR2 SQIVND (reference sequence). The CDR3 sequence is 14 residues long. After removal of 2 bases from V and 6 bases from J, the junction contained 1 base not matched to a gene. In nucleotides, the CDR3 is TGTGCCAGTAGTATACGGACTAGCGGCAATGAGCAGTTCTTC. Its protein product is CASSIRTSGNEQFF.

The V call is TRBV24-1, the J call TRBJ2-1; a possible D gene is TRBD1 (5 bases). From germline, CDR1 is KGHDR and CDR2 SFDVKD. This CDR3 spans 16 amino acids. The V and J ends lost 4 bases and 9 bases respectively, with 21 bases between them. The CDR3 coding sequence is TGTGCCACCAGTGACCAGGACAATCCCTGGGTCAGTGAGCAGTTCTTC. Translation: CATSDQDNPWVSEQFF.

The V gene is TRBV6-6, the J gene TRBJ2-7; the match to TRBD2 covers 8 bases. Trimming took 7 bases from V and 0 from J; bases not matched to a gene: 14. The CDR3 is made up of 17 amino acids. The germline V gene encodes CDR1 MNHNY and CDR2 SVGAGI (reference sequence). CDR3 in amino acids: CASIRKRGRGSSYEQYF. The CDR3 DNA reads TGTGCCAGCATTCGAAAGCGGGGGCGGGGGAGCTCCTACGAGCAGTACTTC.

This clone was observed many times. The rearrangement uses TRBV7-2 and TRBJ2-5, with 7 bases matching TRBD1. V lost 5 bases to trimming and J lost 2 bases; unmatched junction nucleotides: 8. This CDR3 is built from 15 residues. CDR1 is SGHTA, CDR2 FQGNSA, per germline. The CDR3 loop reads CASSELGQPQETQYF. As DNA, the CDR3 is TGTGCCAGCAGCGAATTGGGACAGCCTCAAGAGACCCAGTACTTC.

The CDR3 coding sequence is TGTGCCAGCAGAACCGCCCGGGAGGGTGAGCAGTTCTTC. This gives the protein CASRTAREGEQFF. The chain carries TRBV7-2 and TRBJ2-1; 8 bases are shared with TRBD2. The germline V gene has CDR1 SGHTA and CDR2 FQGNSA. The CDR3 sequence is 13 residues long. Losses at the gene ends were 6 bases for V and 9 bases for J; bases not matched to a gene: 7.

The chain is built from TRBV5-6 and TRBJ1-2, with 8 bases identical to TRBD1. Germline CDR1 reads SGHDT; CDR2 reads YYEEEE. The trim removed 5 bases at V and 6 bases at J, leaving 6 bases unmatched. The CDR3 sequence is 13 residues long. CDR3: CASSDTGGNGYTF. For the CDR3, the DNA is TGTGCCAGCAGTGATACAGGGGGGAATGGCTACACCTTC.

This clone came up a few times. V usage is TRBV19 and J usage is TRBJ2-1, with 10 bases matching TRBD2. The CDR3 spans 15 residues. Germline lookup yields CDR1 LNHDA and CDR2 SQIVND (reference sequence). V was pared by 5 bases and J by 3 bases, with 4 bases of the junction left unmatched. This CDR3 reads CASSGTSEVYNEQFF. For the CDR3, the DNA is TGTGCCAGTAGTGGGACTAGCGAGGTCTACAATGAGCAGTTCTTC.

This clone was observed once. J is TRBJ2-1 and V is TRBV2; TRBD1 agrees at 7 bases. This CDR3 is 15 amino acids long. J was trimmed by 4 bases and V by 7 bases; bases with no gene match: 10. Looked up from germline, CDR1 is SNHLY and CDR2 is FYNNEI. CDR3 coding DNA: TGTGCCAGCAAAGACAGGGAGTCTACTTACAATGAGCAGTTCTTC. Translating it yields CASKDRESTYNEQFF.

The chain links TRBV6-6 to TRBJ2-6; a weak D match, TRBD1 (6 bases). The CDR3 consists of 17 residues. Germline V gene data show CDR1 as MNHNY and CDR2 as SVGAGI (reference sequence). V shed 5 bases and J shed 0 bases, with 14 bases lying between them. Written as DNA, the CDR3 is TGTGCCAGCAGTCCGGACAGCCGCTTCTCTGGGGCCAACGTCCTGACTTTC. Translated: CASSPDSRFSGANVLTF.

This rearrangement joins TRBV7-2 to TRBJ2-4, with D perhaps TRBD2 (6 bases). V was trimmed by 2 bases and J by 3 bases, leaving 14 bases between them. The CDR3 spans 16 residues. Germline CDR1 and CDR2: SGHTA and FQGNSA. CDR3 bases: TGTGCCAGCAGCTTAAGGAGGGGCCTTGTCAAAAACATTCAGTACTTC. Its protein is CASSLRRGLVKNIQYF.

This clone showed up just a few times. This chain joins TRBV19 and TRBJ1-5; maybe TRBD1 (6 bases). The germline V gene encodes CDR1 LNHDA and CDR2 SQIVND (reference sequence). V shed 6 bases and J shed 4 bases, with 10 bases lying between them. The length of the CDR3 is 13 residues. CDR3 bases: TGTGCCAGTAGATACAGGGATAATCAGCCCCAGCATTTT. Translated: CASRYRDNQPQHF.

Points on this clone: Since a much larger clone is just one base distant, this may be a read error. In DNA, the CDR3 is TGTGCCAGCAGCTTGGGACTTAGCACAGATACGCAGTATTTT. It codes for CASSLGLSTDTQYF. The chain links TRBV11-3 to TRBJ2-3; D might be TRBD2 (6 bases). CDR3 length: 14 residues. Looked up from germline, CDR1 is SGHNT and CDR2 is YENEEA. Trimming cost V 3 bases and J 0 bases, with 7 bases left between them.

The chain is built from TRBV7-2 and TRBJ2-7; possibly TRBD1 for D (6 bases). The CDR3 totals 14 residues. Per germline, CDR1 SGHTA and CDR2 FQGNSA. V lost 10 bases to trimming and J lost 2 bases, with 18 bases between them. The DNA for the CDR3 is TGTGCCACCAGATACAGGGCGACTGCCTACGAGCAGTACTTC. Translated: CATRYRATAYEQYF.